Shown below are 28 T cell receptor beta chains from a single sample sequenced in a study of cytomegalovirus exposure and HLA in healthy donors. The assay was immunoSEQ multiplex PCR, and TCRdb's table has in-frame clones only and misses some. The sample shows about 110,000 clones, approximately 91% of them seen only once. The sample consisted of PBMCs. The receptors shown here come from a woman between 18 and 29 years old in good health and CMV-seronegative.

This clone was recorded a few times. At one end the junction does not follow the germline gene, possibly because of a read error. This chain joins TRBV7-9 and TRBJ2-7, with TRBD2 matching 10 bases. Germline-derived CDR1 and CDR2 are SEHNR and FQNEAQ (reference sequence). The CDR3 consists of 13 residues. The CDR3 sequence is CASSLAGVYEQYF. The CDR3 DNA sequence: TGTGCCAGCAGCCTAGCGGGAGTTTACGAGCAGTACTTC.

Written as DNA, the CDR3 is TGTGCCAGCAGTCCGGCGCCCTCCAGACAGGGCGGGTTTCAGGGCAATCAGCCCCAGCATTTT. This translates into CASSPAPSRQGGFQGNQPQHF. V gene TRBV6-9 combines with J gene TRBJ1-5, with 7 bases that match TRBD1. The length of the CDR3 is 21 residues. CDR1 is MNHGY, CDR2 SVAAGI, per germline. Trimming cost V 5 bases and J 2 bases; bases outside gene matches: 24.

The rearrangement links TRBV7-3 to TRBJ2-1, with 11 bases lining up with TRBD2. The V gene end was trimmed by 5 bases and the J gene end by 9 bases; junction bases not matched to a gene: 12. CDR3 length: 16 residues. Germline lookup yields CDR1 SGHTA and CDR2 FQGTGA. The CDR3: CASSITASGGHSEQFF. The CDR3 nucleotides read TGTGCCAGCAGCATTACGGCTAGCGGGGGGCACAGTGAGCAGTTCTTC.

The chain combines TRBV30 with TRBJ2-2, with unresolved D. The CDR3 runs 13 residues. In germline, CDR1 is GTSNPN, CDR2 SVGIG (reference sequence). The V and J ends lost 1 base and 2 bases respectively, with 5 bases between them. CDR3 in amino acids: CAWSGHNTGELFF. The CDR3 region has the DNA TGTGCCTGGAGTGGACATAACACCGGGGAGCTGTTTTTT.

This CDR3 reads CASSPLGQGASYEQYF. Written as DNA, the CDR3 is TGTGCCAGCAGTCCTCTTGGACAGGGGGCCTCCTACGAGCAGTACTTC. The chain recombines TRBV28 with TRBJ2-7, with TRBD1 identical over 11 bases. The germline V gene has CDR1 MDHEN and CDR2 SYDVKM. V lost 5 bases to trimming and J lost 0 bases; unmatched junction nucleotides: 6. The CDR3 runs to 16 residues.

The CDR3 bases are TGTGCCAGCAGCGCAAACCGGGACTCCATCAGGGGGGAGCTGTTTTTT. Protein product: CASSANRDSIRGELFF. The gene calls are TRBV9 and TRBJ2-2; D is perhaps TRBD2 (6 bases). Germline CDR1 SGDLS, CDR2 YYNGEE. The germline V and J ends were trimmed by 3 bases and 8 bases, with 20 bases remaining between them. This CDR3 spans 16 amino acids. Full variable domain (missing parts from reference TRBV9 and TRBJ2-2): DSGVTQTPKHLITATGQRVTLRCSPRSGDLSVYWYQQSLDQGLQFLIQYYNGEERAKGNILERFSAQQFPDLHSELNLSSLELGDSALYFCASSANRDSIRGELFFGEGSRLTVL.

The chain employs TRBV9 and TRBJ2-7; possible D gene TRBD1, 6 bases. The V gene lost 3 bases and the J gene lost 1 base, with 11 bases spanning the gap. The CDR3 has 14 amino acids. Germline V gene data show CDR1 as SGDLS and CDR2 as YYNGEE. The CDR3 protein is CASSATGQSYEQYF. The CDR3 DNA follows: TGTGCCAGCAGCGCAACTGGACAGTCCTACGAGCAGTACTTC.

The chain carries TRBV5-1 and TRBJ2-2; no firm D call. From germline, CDR1 is SGHRS and CDR2 YFSETQ. The V end was cut by 4 bases, the J end by 9 bases, with 7 bases between. CDR3 length: 11 residues. This CDR3 is CASSVARELFF. In DNA form, the CDR3 reads TGCGCCAGCAGCGTAGCCCGGGAGCTGTTTTTT.

CDR3 amino acids: CASSLGRAGGQPQHF. CDR3 DNA: TGTGCCAGCAGTTTGGGGAGGGCTGGGGGTCAGCCCCAGCATTTT. V usage is TRBV28 and J usage is TRBJ1-5, with a tentative D call TRBD1 (5 bases). The V end lost 3 bases, the J end lost 6 bases, and 15 bases lay between the germline ends. CDR1 is MDHEN and CDR2 is SYDVKM in the germline V gene. The CDR3 extends over 15 amino acids. The whole variable domain, remainder taken from reference TRBV28 and TRBJ1-5, is DVKVTQSSRYLVKRTGEKVFLECVQDMDHENMFWYRQDPGLGLRLIYFSYDVKMKEKGDIPEGYSVSREKKERFSLILESASTNQTSMYLCASSLGRAGGQPQHFGDGTRLSIL.

The chain couples TRBV9 to TRBJ1-1; D remains unclear. Trimming removed 4 bases at V and 0 bases at J, with 19 bases between. The CDR3 runs 17 residues. The germline gives CDR1 SGDLS, CDR2 YYNGEE. CDR3 loop: CASSPLGGPSVNTEAFF. DNA for the CDR3: TGTGCCAGCAGCCCTCTGGGAGGGCCCTCTGTGAACACTGAAGCTTTCTTT.

This chain joins TRBV7-3 and TRBJ2-5; D is unresolved. Germline CDR1 and CDR2: SGHTA and FQGTGA. This CDR3 has 11 residues. Trimming took off 4 bases at V and 2 bases at J, with 2 bases between the two ends. The CDR3 nucleotides are TGTGCCAGCAGCTCACAAGAGACCCAGTACTTC. This translates into CASSSQETQYF. Full variable domain (outside the CDR3, taken from reference TRBV7-3 and TRBJ2-5): GAGVSQTPSNKVTEKGKYVELRCDPISGHTALYWYRQSLGQGPEFLIYFQGTGAADDSGLPNDRFFAVRPEGSVSTLKIQRTERGDSAVYLCASSSQETQYFGPGTRLLVL.

This sequence joins TRBV7-3 and TRBJ1-1; D is ambiguous. This CDR3 is 13 amino acids long. Trimming shortened V by 2 bases and J by 5 bases, and 9 bases separated the two germline ends. Germline V gene sequence: CDR1 SGHTA, CDR2 FQGTGA. DNA for the CDR3: TGTGCCAGCAGCTTAGACCCTAGGACTGAAGCTTTCTTT. This encodes CASSLDPRTEAFF.

CDR3 nucleotides: TGTGCCAGTAGTATTTCAGGGGGCGAGCAGTACTTC. Translation: CASSISGGEQYF. The genes are TRBV19 and TRBJ2-7; 7 bases agree with TRBD1. The junction had 2 bases not matched to a gene; V was cut back by 3 bases and J by 6 bases. The germline V gene has CDR1 LNHDA and CDR2 SQIVND (reference sequence). This CDR3 comprises 12 residues.

The V call is TRBV28, the J call TRBJ2-1, with a tentative D call TRBD1 (6 bases). CDR3 length equals 15 residues. Germline CDR1 and CDR2: MDHEN and SYDVKM. Trimming took off 3 bases at V and 0 bases at J, with 9 bases between the two ends. The CDR3 sequence is CASSFGGPSYNEQFF. The CDR3 nucleotides read TGTGCCAGCAGTTTTGGGGGCCCCTCCTACAATGAGCAGTTCTTC.

Turning to this clone: Sequence at one end of the junction differs from germline and may be a read error. The rearrangement joins TRBV29-1 to TRBJ2-7; D not certain. Per the germline V gene, CDR1 is SQVTM and CDR2 is ANQGSEA. The CDR3 spans 11 residues. This CDR3 is CSVAVSHEQYF. CDR3 coding DNA: TGCAGCGTTGCGGTCTCCCACGAGCAGTACTTC.

This chain connects TRBV5-4 to TRBJ2-5; 10 bases agree with TRBD1. The CDR3 has 15 amino acids. Germline values: CDR1 SGHNT, CDR2 YYREEE (reference sequence). Trimming cost V 4 bases and J 5 bases; bases outside gene matches: 8. The CDR3 DNA follows: TGTGCCAGCAGCGGGACAGGGGAGGGTGCGGAGACCCAGTACTTC. Its protein product is CASSGTGEGAETQYF. Together with reference TRBV5-4 and TRBJ2-5, the CDR3 gives the full variable domain: ETGVTQSPTHLIKTRGQQVTLRCSSQSGHNTVSWYQQALGQGPQFIFQYYREEENGRGNFPPRFSGLQFPNYSSELNVNALELDDSALYLCASSGTGEGAETQYFGPGTRLLVL.

The rearrangement uses TRBV15 and TRBJ1-1, with a weak D call TRBD1 (6 bases). Trimming cost V 0 bases and J 1 base, with 12 bases left between them. This CDR3 contains 16 residues. Germline-derived CDR1 and CDR2 are LNHNV and YYDKDF (reference sequence). CDR3 coding DNA: TGTGCCACCAGCAGAGATAATTGGGGGCGGAACACTGAAGCTTTCTTT. Translation: CATSRDNWGRNTEAFF.

The CDR3: CASSPAPGQGSYEQYF. The CDR3 DNA reads TGTGCCAGCAGTCCTGCTCCCGGACAGGGCTCCTACGAGCAGTACTTC. This rearrangement joins TRBV2 to TRBJ2-7; 8 bases are a match to TRBD1. V was pared by 5 bases and J by 0 bases, with 9 bases of the junction left unmatched. The CDR3 runs to 16 residues. Germline CDR1 and CDR2: SNHLY and FYNNEI.

The DNA for the CDR3 is TGCGCCAGCAGCCAAGTGGGCAAGGACAGGGGGGTTAATGAGCAGTTCTTC. Translating gives CASSQVGKDRGVNEQFF. This chain uses TRBV4-1 with TRBJ2-1; 10 bases are a match to TRBD1. CDR3 size: 17 residues. Germline CDR1 is MGHRA and CDR2 is YSYEKL. J was trimmed by 7 bases and V by 1 base; bases with no gene match: 10.

The chain joins TRBV25-1 to TRBJ2-3; the match to TRBD2 covers 10 bases. CDR1 is MGHDK, CDR2 SYGVNS, per germline. The CDR3 is 14 amino acids. V was clipped by 6 bases and J by 3 bases; unmatched bases: 3. The CDR3 DNA is TGTGCCAGCAGCAGTAGCGGGGGGACAGATACGCAGTATTTT. Protein: CASSSSGGTDTQYF.

The chain is built from TRBV5-4 and TRBJ2-3; 7 bases are a match to TRBD2. The CDR3 loop spans 12 amino acids. V shed 8 bases, J shed 1 base, and the junction held 1 base outside the gene matches. CDR1 is SGHNT, CDR2 YYREEE, per germline (reference sequence). CDR3 residues: CASSGRTDTQYF. The CDR3 coding sequence is TGTGCCAGTAGCGGGCGCACAGATACGCAGTATTTT.

The V gene is TRBV18, the J gene TRBJ2-1, with D perhaps matching TRBD2 (5 bases). Trimming removed 6 bases from V and 7 bases from J, with 13 bases in between. CDR3 length: 13 residues. Per the germline V gene, CDR1 is KGHSH and CDR2 is LQKENI. Written as DNA, the CDR3 is TGTGCCAGCTCGCCCGGCCCGGGAAATGAGCAGTTCTTC. Translation gives CASSPGPGNEQFF.

In its sample, this clone was seen once. The chain couples TRBV7-2 to TRBJ1-1, with 7 positions matching TRBD1. V was clipped by 1 base and J by 8 bases; unmatched bases: 7. The CDR3 contains 14 residues. Germline assignment: CDR1 SGHTA and CDR2 FQGNSA. The CDR3: CASSLGIQGPEAFF. The CDR3 coding sequence is TGTGCCAGCAGCTTAGGGATACAGGGGCCGGAAGCTTTCTTT.

The V and J genes are TRBV5-1 and TRBJ2-2; 7 bases fit TRBD1. This CDR3 region has 15 residues. The junction had 8 bases not matched to a gene; V was cut back by 4 bases and J by 5 bases. Germline V gene data show CDR1 as SGHRS and CDR2 as YFSETQ. The CDR3: CASSIRQGWTGELFF. In nucleotides, the CDR3 is TGCGCCAGCAGCATCCGACAGGGTTGGACCGGGGAGCTGTTTTTT.

The CDR3 DNA reads as TGTGCCAGCAGTTACTCCTTCCTGAACACCGGGGAGCTGTTTTTT. Translation gives CASSYSFLNTGELFF. This chain uses TRBV6-5 with TRBJ2-2; D gene unclear. The V and J ends lost 0 bases and 1 base respectively, with 6 bases between them. The CDR3 covers 15 residues. Germline assignment: CDR1 MNHEY and CDR2 SVGAGI.

This chain links TRBV6-5 with TRBJ2-2; unclear D gene. The V and J ends lost 2 bases and 7 bases respectively, with 8 bases between them. The V gene's germline CDR1 is MNHEY and CDR2 SVGAGI. This CDR3 spans 13 amino acids. As DNA, the CDR3 is TGTGCCAGCAGTTACGAGGCAGTCGGGGAGCTGTTTTTT. Translated, it gives CASSYEAVGELFF.

This chain joins TRBV28 and TRBJ2-3; 14 nucleotides agree with TRBD2. CDR1 and CDR2 (germline): MDHEN, SYDVKM. V dropped 6 bases and J dropped 5; count of bases not matched to a gene: 10. The CDR3 runs to 17 residues. CDR3 region: CASSALRLAGGLDTQYF. The CDR3 DNA sequence: TGTGCCAGCAGCGCCCTCCGACTAGCGGGAGGGCTAGATACGCAGTATTTT.

This clone was counted once. The chain combines TRBV7-2 with TRBJ2-2; 10 positions match TRBD2. This CDR3 has 16 amino acids. Germline CDR1 SGHTA, CDR2 FQGNSA. V lost 2 bases to trimming and J lost 6 bases; unmatched junction nucleotides: 6. The CDR3 protein is CASSLTSGAEAGELFF. The CDR3 DNA sequence: TGTGCCAGCAGCTTAACTAGCGGGGCCGAGGCCGGGGAGCTGTTTTTT.